This T cell receptor (beta chain) came from a study of Graves' ophthalmopathy and Graves' hyperthyroidism. Amplification targeted the TCR beta CDR3 regions, with RNA transcripts as the source material. Investigators did first-round RT-PCR with HTBI primers, then second-round multiplex PCR. TCRdb processed the multiplex PCR reads anew with MiXCR; each CDR3 protein has one entry. Here the sample spans approximately 500,000 distinct CDR3 sequences, 13% to 15% being singletons. The CDR3 loop spans 14 amino acids. Germline CDR1 reads SGHTA; CDR2 reads FQGNSA. V gave up 4 bases and J gave up 4 bases, with 13 bases separating them. Findings of the study overall: The blood repertoire also included most expanded thyroid clonotypes above 0.001 frequency. The model predicted progression of ophthalmopathy with a sensitivity of 70% to 71%, and its specificity was 72% to 80%.

The table lists this clonotype with many counts. Its cognate antigen is unknown. The sample consisted of blood. The sequence came from a woman aged 25-40 years with Graves' ophthalmopathy. The rearrangement links TRBV7-2 to TRBJ1-2; no definite D call. CDR3 sequence reads: CASSSAAFIYGYTF. CDR3 DNA sequence: TGTGCCAGCAGCTCCGCCGCGTTCATCTATGGCTACACCTTC.